This TCR beta chain originates from a study of blood T cell repertoires in COVID-19. At the level of the study: COVID-19 samples from acute and convalescent phases originated in the United States, Italy and Spain.

Concerning this clone: Other DNA sequences in this specimen translate into the identical CDR3.

Assay used: immunoSEQ multiplex PCR; TCRdb lists only in-frame clones, some missing. Here the sample spans about 370,000 clones, approximately 90% being singletons. The sample comprised PBMCs or T cells enriched from blood (not recorded which). This sequence was found in a woman between 40 and 55 years old who had been exposed to COVID-19.

The CDR3 DNA sequence: TGTGCCTGGAGCACCGGTAACTCTGGAAACACCATATATTTT. It specifies CAWSTGNSGNTIYF. V gene TRBV30 combines with J gene TRBJ1-3; D is undetermined. Germline loops: CDR1 GTSNPN, CDR2 SVGIG (reference sequence). Trimming removed 3 bases at V and 0 bases at J, with 9 bases between. The CDR3 length is 14 residues.